This TCR beta chain emerged from a study of T cells expressing NK-cell markers. Study-level information: Out of eight donors sequenced, seven tested HCMV-seropositive and the remaining one seronegative.

This CDR3 has 18 amino acids. Per the germline V gene, CDR1 is SGHVS and CDR2 is FQNEAQ. TCRdb reprocessed the 5' RACE reads, with one entry per CDR3 protein and no DNA. The sample shows a few hundred thousand distinct CDR3 sequences, and 4% to 6.5% sits with its ten largest clones. Specimen: blood T cells: a sorted CD56 or NKG2C T cell subset, CD4+ or CD8+ T cells, or bulk PBMC T cells (not recorded which). The chain employs TRBV7-8 and TRBJ1-2; the D gene TCRdb calls, TRBD1, cannot be checked with no DNA. This TCR was sampled from a man aged 18 to 69 in good health. This chain's CDR3 is CASSTSLRQGRVDYGYTF.